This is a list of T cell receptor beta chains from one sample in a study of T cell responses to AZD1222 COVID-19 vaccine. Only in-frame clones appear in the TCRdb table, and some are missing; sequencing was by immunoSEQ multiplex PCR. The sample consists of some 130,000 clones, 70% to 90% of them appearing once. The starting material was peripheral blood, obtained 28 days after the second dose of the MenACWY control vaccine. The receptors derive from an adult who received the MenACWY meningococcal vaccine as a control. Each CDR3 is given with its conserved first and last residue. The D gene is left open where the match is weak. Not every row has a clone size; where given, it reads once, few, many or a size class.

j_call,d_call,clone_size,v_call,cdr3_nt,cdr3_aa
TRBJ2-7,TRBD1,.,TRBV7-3,TGTGCCAGCAGCTCCGGCTCCGGGACAGCGCCCTACGAGCAGTACTTC,CASSSGSGTAPYEQYF
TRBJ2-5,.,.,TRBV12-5,TGTGCTAGTGGTACGGACAGTCAAGAGACCCAGTACTTC,CASGTDSQETQYF
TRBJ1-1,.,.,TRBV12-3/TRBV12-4,TGTGCCAGCAGTAGGGAGATGAACACTGAAGCTTTCTTT,CASSREMNTEAFF
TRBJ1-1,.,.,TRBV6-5,TGTGCCAGCAGTACCGGACAGATTAAGAACACTGAAGCTTTCTTT,CASSTGQIKNTEAFF
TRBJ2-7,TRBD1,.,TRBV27,TGTGCCAGCAGTTACCAGGCAGGGGGCGGTGAGCAGTACTTC,CASSYQAGGGEQYF
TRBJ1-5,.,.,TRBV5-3,TGTGCCAGAAGCTTGGCAAGAATTTATAGCAATCAGCCCCAGCATTTT,CARSLARIYSNQPQHF
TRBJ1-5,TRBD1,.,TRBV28,TGTGCCAGCAGCTACGGACAGGGCTATCAGCCCCAGCATTTT,CASSYGQGYQPQHF
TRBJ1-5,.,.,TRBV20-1,TGCAGTGCTAGTACTTGGCAGGGAGGCAATCAGCCCCAGCATTTT,CSASTWQGGNQPQHF
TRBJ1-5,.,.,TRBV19,TGTGCCAGTAGTCGGGATCGACAGCCCCAGCATTTT,CASSRDRQPQHF
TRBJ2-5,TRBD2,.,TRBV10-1,TGCGCCAGCAGTGAGTCTAGCGGGGGGTTACAAGAGACCCAGTACTTC,CASSESSGGLQETQYF
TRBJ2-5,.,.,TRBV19,TGTGCCAGTCGTCGGGCGAGGGGAGAGACCCAGTACTTC,CASRRARGETQYF
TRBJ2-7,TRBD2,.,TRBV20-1,TGCAGTGCTAGTAAGCCTAGCGGAATTTACGAGCAGTACTTC,CSASKPSGIYEQYF
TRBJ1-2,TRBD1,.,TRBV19,TGTGCCAGTAGTACCTACAGGGGGCTCCCGGGGGGCTACACCTTC,CASSTYRGLPGGYTF
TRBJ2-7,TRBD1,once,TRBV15,TGTGCCACCAGCAGATCTCAGGGGGCCTACGAGCAGTACTTC,CATSRSQGAYEQYF
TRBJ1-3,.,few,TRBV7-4,TGTGCCAGCAGCTTAGCGCTGGGGGCCCCTTCCCGAAGTGGAAACACCATATATTTT,CASSLALGAPSRSGNTIYF
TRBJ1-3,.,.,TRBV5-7,TGTGCCAGCAGCTTCCGCGGACAACCTGGAAACACCATATATTTT,CASSFRGQPGNTIYF
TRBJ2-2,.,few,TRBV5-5,TGTGCCAGCAGCGAGAGGGGGACGAACACCGGGGAGCTGTTTTTT,CASSERGTNTGELFF
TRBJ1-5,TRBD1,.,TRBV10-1,TGCGCCAGCAGTGAGTTACAGGGGGTTTTTTATCAGCCCCAGCATTTT,CASSELQGVFYQPQHF
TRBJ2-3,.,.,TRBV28,TGTGCCAGCAGGCTCGGGTCCGCTAGCACAGATACGCAGTATTTT,CASRLGSASTDTQYF
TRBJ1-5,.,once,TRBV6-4,TGTGCCAGCAGTGTTGAACAGGGAATTCAGCCCCAGCATTTT,CASSVEQGIQPQHF
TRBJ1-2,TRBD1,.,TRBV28,TGTGCCAGCAGCCCGACCGGCAGGGGGCTTGGCTACACCTTC,CASSPTGRGLGYTF
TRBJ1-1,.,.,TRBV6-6,TGTGCCAGCAGCAAGGGGGGGCCCCTTGGGACTGAAGCTTTCTTT,CASSKGGPLGTEAFF
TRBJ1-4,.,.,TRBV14,TGTGCCAGCAGCCCGGGGCGAAATGATCGGAAACTGTTTTTT,CASSPGRNDRKLFF
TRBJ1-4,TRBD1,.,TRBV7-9,TGTGCCAGCAGCCCTTTGACAGGGAGTGGTGAAAAACTGTTTTTT,CASSPLTGSGEKLFF
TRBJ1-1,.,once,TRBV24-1,TGTGCCACCAGTGCGACCGTTGGGACTGAAGCTTTCTTT,CATSATVGTEAFF
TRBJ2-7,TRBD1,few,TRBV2,TGTGCCAGCAGTGAAAGCCAAGGGACAGGGAGGAGCTCCTACGAGCAGTACTTC,CASSESQGTGRSSYEQYF
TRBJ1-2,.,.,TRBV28,TGTGCCAGCAGGATAGGTCTTTACTATGGCTACACCTTC,CASRIGLYYGYTF